This T cell receptor (beta chain) was observed in a study of blood T cell repertoires in COVID-19. Study as a whole: Material from acute and convalescent COVID-19 was sourced from the United States, Italy and Spain. T cells, B-cell-depleted T cells, or PBMCs supplied cDNA or gDNA.

As originally analysed: By means of reference gene primer amplification, nucleated cell counts were estimated. TCRdb keeps only in-frame clones here, not all; method: immunoSEQ multiplex PCR. That table is the source of V, J and clone size, and D and trimming were worked out from the DNA. This sample has some 150,000 clones, with just under 80% found just once. V shed 1 base and J 1 base; nucleotides not matched to a gene: 3. Germline V lookup: CDR1 LNHNV, CDR2 YYDKDF (reference sequence). The CDR3 runs to 16 residues. This clone was seen a handful of times. The gene calls are TRBV15 and TRBJ1-1; 10 positions match TRBD1. Material for sequencing was peripheral blood. This TCR came from a woman of 80 years or more with acute or convalescent COVID-19. CDR3 DNA: TGTGCCACCAGCAGAGTGGGACAGGGGAAGAACACTGAAGCTTTCTTT. This translates into CATSRVGQGKNTEAFF.